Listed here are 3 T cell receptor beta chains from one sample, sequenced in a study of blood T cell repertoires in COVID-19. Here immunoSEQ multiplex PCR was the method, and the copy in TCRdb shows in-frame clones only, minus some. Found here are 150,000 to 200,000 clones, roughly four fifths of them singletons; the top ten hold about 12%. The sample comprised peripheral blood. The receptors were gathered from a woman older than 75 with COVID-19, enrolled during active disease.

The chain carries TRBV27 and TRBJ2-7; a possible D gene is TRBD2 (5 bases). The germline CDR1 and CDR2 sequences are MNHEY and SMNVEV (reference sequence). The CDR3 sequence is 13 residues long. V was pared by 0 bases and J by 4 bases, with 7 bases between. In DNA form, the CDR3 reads TGTGCCAGCAGTTTATCAAGAGGGTACGAGCAGTACTTC. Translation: CASSLSRGYEQYF.

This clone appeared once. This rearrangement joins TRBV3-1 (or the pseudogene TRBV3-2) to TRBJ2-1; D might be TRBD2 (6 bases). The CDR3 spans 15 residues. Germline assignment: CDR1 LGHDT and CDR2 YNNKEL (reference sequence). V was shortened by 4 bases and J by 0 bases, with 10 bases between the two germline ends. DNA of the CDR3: TGTGCCAGCAGCCGGGGACTGGGCTCCTACAATGAGCAGTTCTTC. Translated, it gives CASSRGLGSYNEQFF.

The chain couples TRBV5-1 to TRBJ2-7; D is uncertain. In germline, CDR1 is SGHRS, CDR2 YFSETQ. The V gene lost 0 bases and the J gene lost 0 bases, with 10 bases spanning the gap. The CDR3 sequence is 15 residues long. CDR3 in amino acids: CASSLGRSSSYEQYF. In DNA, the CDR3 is TGCGCCAGCAGCTTGGGACGGAGTAGCTCCTACGAGCAGTACTTC.